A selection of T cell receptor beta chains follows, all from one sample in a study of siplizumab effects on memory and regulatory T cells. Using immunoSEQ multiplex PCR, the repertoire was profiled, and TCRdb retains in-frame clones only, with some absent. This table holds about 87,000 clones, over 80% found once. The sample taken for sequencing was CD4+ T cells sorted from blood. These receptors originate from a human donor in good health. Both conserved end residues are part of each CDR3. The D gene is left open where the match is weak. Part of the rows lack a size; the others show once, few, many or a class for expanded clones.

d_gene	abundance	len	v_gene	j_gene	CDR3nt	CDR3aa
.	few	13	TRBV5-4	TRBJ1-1	TGTGCCAGCAGCTTGGTACGGGAGGCGGAAGCTTTCTTT	CASSLVREAEAFF
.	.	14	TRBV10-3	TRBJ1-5	TGTGCCGCCGTGACGTCAGGGTTCAATCAGCCCCAGCATTTT	CAAVTSGFNQPQHF
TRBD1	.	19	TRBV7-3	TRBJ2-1	TGTGCCAGCAGCTCAACCCCTGGGACAGGGGGCGCTTCCTACAATGAGCAGTTCTTC	CASSSTPGTGGASYNEQFF
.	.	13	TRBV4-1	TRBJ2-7	TGCGCCAGCAGCCAACTTGAAAGTTACGAGCAGTACTTC	CASSQLESYEQYF
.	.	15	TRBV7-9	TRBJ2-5	TGTGCCAGCAGCTTATGGAAGGACAGAAAAGAGACCCAGTACTTC	CASSLWKDRKETQYF
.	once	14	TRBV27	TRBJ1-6	TGTGCCAGCAGTTTAGGGTTAGTTGGTTCACCCCTCCACTTT	CASSLGLVGSPLHF
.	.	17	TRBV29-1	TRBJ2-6	TGCAGCGTTGACGCTGGGCACGGACTTGGTGGGGCCAACGTCCTGACTTTC	CSVDAGHGLGGANVLTF
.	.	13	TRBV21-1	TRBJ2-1	TGTGCCAGCAGTAGAGGGCGCGGCAATGAGCAGTTCTTC	CASSRGRGNEQFF
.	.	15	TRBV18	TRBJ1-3	TGTGCCAGCTCACCTACCGGCAGCTCTGGAAACACCATATATTTT	CASSPTGSSGNTIYF
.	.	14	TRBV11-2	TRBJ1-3	TGTGCCAGCAGCTTAGCAGCTTCTGGAAACACCATATATTTT	CASSLAASGNTIYF